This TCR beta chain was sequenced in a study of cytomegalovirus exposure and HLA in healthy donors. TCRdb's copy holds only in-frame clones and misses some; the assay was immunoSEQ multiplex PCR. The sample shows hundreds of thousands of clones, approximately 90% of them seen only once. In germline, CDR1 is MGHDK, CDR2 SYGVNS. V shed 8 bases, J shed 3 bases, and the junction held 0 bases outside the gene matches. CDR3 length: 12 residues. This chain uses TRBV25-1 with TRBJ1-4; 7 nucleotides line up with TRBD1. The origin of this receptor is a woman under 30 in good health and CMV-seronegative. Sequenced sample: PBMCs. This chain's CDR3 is CASGTANEKLFF. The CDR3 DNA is TGTGCCAGCGGGACAGCTAATGAAAAACTGTTTTTT.